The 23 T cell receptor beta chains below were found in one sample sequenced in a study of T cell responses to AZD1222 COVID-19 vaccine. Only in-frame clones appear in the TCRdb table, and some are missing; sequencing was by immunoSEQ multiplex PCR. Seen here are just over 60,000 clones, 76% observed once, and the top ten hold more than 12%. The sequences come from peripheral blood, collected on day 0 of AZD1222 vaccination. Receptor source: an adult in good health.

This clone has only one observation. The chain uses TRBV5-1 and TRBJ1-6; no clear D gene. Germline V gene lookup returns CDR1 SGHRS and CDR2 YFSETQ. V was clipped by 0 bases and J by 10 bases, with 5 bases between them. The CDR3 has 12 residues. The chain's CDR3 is CASSLGSSPLHF. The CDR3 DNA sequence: TGCGCCAGCAGCTTGGGGAGCTCACCCCTCCACTTT.

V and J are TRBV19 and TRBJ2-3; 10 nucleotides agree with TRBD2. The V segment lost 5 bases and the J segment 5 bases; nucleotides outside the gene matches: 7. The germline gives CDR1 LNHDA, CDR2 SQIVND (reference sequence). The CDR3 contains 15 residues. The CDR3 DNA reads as TGTGCCAGTAGTCAGGGGACTAGCGCATTAGATACGCAGTATTTT. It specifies CASSQGTSALDTQYF.

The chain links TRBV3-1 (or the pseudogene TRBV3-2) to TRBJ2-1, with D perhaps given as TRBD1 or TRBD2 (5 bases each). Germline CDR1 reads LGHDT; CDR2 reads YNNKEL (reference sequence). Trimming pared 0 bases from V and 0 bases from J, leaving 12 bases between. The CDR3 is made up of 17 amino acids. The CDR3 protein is CASSQDQRGRSYNEQFF. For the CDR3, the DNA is TGTGCCAGCAGCCAAGATCAACGGGGCCGCTCCTACAATGAGCAGTTCTTC.

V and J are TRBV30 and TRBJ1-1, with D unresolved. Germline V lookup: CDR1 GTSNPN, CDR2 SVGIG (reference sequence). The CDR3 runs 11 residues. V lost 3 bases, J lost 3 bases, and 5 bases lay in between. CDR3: CAWRVYTEAFF. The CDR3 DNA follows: TGTGCCTGGAGGGTGTACACTGAAGCTTTCTTT.

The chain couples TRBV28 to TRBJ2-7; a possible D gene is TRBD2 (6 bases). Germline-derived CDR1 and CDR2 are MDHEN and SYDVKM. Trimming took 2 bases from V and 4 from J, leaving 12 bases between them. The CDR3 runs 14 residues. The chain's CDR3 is CASSLVASDYEQYF. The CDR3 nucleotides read TGTGCCAGCAGTTTAGTGGCTAGCGATTACGAGCAGTACTTC.

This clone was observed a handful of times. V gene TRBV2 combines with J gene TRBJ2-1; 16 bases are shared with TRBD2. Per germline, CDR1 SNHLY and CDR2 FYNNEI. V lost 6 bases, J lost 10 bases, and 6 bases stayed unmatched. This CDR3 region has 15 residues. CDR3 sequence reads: CASRGLAGGPEEQFF. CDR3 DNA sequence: TGTGCCAGCAGGGGACTAGCGGGGGGGCCGGAGGAGCAGTTCTTC.

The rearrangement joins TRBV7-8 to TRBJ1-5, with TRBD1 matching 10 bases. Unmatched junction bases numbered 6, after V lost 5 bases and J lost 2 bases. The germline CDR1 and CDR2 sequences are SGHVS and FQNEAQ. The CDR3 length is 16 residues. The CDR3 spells CASSPRGTGGNQPQHF. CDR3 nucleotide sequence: TGTGCCAGCAGCCCAAGGGGGACAGGGGGCAATCAGCCCCAGCATTTT. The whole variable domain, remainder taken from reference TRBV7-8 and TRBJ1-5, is GAGVSQSPRYKVAKRGQDVALRCDPISGHVSLFWYQQALGQGPEFLTYFQNEAQLDKSGLPSDRFFAERPEGSVSTLKIQRTQQEDSAVYLCASSPRGTGGNQPQHFGDGTRLSIL.

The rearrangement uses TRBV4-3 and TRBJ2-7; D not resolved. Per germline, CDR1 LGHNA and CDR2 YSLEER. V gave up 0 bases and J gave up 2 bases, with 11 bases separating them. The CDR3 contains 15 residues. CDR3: CASSQEEGLPYEQYF. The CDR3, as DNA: TGCGCCAGCAGCCAAGAAGAAGGGCTTCCCTACGAGCAGTACTTC.

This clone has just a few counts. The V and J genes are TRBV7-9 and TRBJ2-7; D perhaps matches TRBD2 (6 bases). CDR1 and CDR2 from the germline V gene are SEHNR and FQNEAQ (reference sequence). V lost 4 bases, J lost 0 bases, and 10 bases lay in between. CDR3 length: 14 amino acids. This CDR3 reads CASSWGLSSYEQYF. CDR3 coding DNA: TGTGCCAGCAGCTGGGGACTTTCCTCCTACGAGCAGTACTTC.

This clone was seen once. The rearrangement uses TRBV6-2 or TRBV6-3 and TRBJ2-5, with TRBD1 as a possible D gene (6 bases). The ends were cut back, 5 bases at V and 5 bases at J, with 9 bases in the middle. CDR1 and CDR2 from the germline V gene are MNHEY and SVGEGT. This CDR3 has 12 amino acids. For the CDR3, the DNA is TGTGCCAGCAGTCAGGGGCGGGAGACCCAGTACTTC. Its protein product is CASSQGRETQYF.

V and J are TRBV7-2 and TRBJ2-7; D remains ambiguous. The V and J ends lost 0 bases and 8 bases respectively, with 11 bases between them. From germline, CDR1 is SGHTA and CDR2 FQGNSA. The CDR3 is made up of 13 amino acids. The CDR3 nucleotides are TGTGCCAGCAGCTTAGCCTTCCCCGGGCAGCAGTACTTC. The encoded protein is CASSLAFPGQQYF.

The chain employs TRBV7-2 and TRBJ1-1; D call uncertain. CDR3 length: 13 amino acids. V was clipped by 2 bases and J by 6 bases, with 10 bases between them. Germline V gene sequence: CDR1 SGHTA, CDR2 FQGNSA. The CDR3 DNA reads TGTGCCAGCAGCTTACCCCGACGGCCTGAAGCTTTCTTT. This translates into CASSLPRRPEAFF.

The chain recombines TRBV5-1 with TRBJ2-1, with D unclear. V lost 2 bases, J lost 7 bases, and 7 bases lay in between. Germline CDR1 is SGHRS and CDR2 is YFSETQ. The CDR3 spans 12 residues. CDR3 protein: CASSFAANEQFF. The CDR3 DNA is TGCGCCAGCAGCTTTGCGGCGAATGAGCAGTTCTTC.

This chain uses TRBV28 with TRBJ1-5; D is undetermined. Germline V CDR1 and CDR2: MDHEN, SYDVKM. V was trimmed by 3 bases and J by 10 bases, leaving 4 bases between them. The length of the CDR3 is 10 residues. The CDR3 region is CASSFAPQHF. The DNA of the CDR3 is TGTGCCAGCAGTTTCGCCCCCCAGCATTTT.

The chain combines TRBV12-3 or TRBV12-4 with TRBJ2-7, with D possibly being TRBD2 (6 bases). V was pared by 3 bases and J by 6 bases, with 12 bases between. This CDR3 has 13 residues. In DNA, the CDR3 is TGTGCCAGCAGTTTGCCATATAGCGGCGAGCAGTACTTC. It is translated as CASSLPYSGEQYF.

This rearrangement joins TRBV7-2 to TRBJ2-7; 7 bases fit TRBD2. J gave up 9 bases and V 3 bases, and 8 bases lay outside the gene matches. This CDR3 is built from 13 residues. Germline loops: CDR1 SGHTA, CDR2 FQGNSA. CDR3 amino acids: CASSFAGDWGQYF. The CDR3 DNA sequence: TGTGCCAGCAGCTTTGCGGGGGACTGGGGGCAGTACTTC.

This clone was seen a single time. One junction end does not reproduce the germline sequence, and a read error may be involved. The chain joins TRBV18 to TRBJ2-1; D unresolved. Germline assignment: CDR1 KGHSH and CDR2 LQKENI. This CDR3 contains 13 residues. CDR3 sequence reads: CASSPPEASRLLF. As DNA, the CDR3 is TGTGCCAGCTCACCACCCGAGGCCTCGCGTCTGCTCTTC.

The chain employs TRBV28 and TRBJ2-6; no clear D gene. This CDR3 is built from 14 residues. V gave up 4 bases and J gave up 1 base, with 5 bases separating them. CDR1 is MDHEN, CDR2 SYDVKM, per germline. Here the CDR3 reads CASSSGSGANVLTF. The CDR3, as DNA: TGTGCCAGCAGTTCCGGGTCTGGGGCCAACGTCCTGACTTTC.

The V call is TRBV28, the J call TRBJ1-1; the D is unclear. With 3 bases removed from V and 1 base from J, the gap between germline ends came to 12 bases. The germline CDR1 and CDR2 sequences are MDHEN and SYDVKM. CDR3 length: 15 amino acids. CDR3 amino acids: CASSFNGAGNTEAFF. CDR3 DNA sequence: TGTGCCAGCAGTTTTAATGGAGCAGGGAACACTGAAGCTTTCTTT.

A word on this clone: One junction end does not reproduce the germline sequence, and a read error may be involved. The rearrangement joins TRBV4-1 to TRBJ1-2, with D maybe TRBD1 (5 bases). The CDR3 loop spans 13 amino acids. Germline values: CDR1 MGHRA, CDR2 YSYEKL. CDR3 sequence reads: CASGQGRNYGYTF. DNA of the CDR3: TGCGCCAGCGGCCAGGGCAGGAACTATGGCTACACCTTC.

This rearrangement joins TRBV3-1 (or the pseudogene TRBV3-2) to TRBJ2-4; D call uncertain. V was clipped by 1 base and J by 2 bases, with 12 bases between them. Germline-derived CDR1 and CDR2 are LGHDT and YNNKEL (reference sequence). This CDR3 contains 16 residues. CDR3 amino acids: CASSQGIGASKNIQYF. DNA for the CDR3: TGTGCCAGCAGCCAAGGTATAGGAGCGTCCAAAAACATTCAGTACTTC.

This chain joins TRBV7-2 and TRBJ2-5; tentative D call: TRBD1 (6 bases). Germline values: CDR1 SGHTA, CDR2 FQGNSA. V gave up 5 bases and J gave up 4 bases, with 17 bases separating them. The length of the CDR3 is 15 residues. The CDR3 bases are TGTGCCAGCAGCATACAACAGGGTCTGGGAGAGACCCAGTACTTC. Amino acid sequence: CASSIQQGLGETQYF.

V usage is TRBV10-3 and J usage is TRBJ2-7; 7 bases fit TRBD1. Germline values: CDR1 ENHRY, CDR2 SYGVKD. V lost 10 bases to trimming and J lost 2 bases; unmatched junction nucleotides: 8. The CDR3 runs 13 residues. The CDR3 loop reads CATRDRLTYEQYF. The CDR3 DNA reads TGTGCCACCCGGGACAGACTAACCTACGAGCAGTACTTC.